These 18 T cell receptor beta chains came from one sample sequenced in a study of Ad26.COV2.S vaccination and SARS-CoV-2 variants. Some clones are missing from TCRdb's copy, which holds only in-frame ones; the method was immunoSEQ multiplex PCR. Among hundreds of thousands of clones listed, approximately 89% were seen once. The treatment denotes: about 20 received Ad26.COV2.S at low or high dose, single or two shots; roughly 5 received placebo; per-sample allocation not given. At day 63 after the first vaccine or placebo injection, samples were drawn. Material: peripheral blood, obtained in a trial of Ad26.COV2.S vaccine versus placebo. Receptor source: a person aged 18-65 years who received the Ad26.COV2.S COVID-19 vaccine or a placebo.

This chain uses TRBV19 with TRBJ1-1; the D is unclear. Trimming removed 3 bases at V and 1 base at J, with 6 bases between. Germline V CDR1 and CDR2: LNHDA, SQIVND (reference sequence). CDR3 length equals 13 residues. The CDR3 DNA reads as TGTGCCAGTAGTATGAACAGGAACACTGAAGCTTTCTTT. Its protein is CASSMNRNTEAFF.

On this clone itself: The junction differs from germline at one of its ends, possibly a read error. The chain combines TRBV18 with TRBJ1-1, with 8 positions matching TRBD1. Germline CDR1 and CDR2: KGHSH and LQKENI. CDR3 size: 16 residues. CDR3 bases: TGTGCCAGCTCGCCACTCAGGGGGCAGGTGAACACTGAAGCTTTCTTT. This sequence encodes CASSPLRGQVNTEAFF.

V and J are TRBV2 and TRBJ1-1; 7 bases map to TRBD1. V shed 6 bases, J shed 4 bases, and the junction held 11 bases outside the gene matches. The CDR3 spans 15 residues. Germline-derived CDR1 and CDR2 are SNHLY and FYNNEI. Here the CDR3 reads CASRGVTGPGTEAFF. The CDR3, as DNA: TGTGCCAGCAGGGGTGTGACAGGGCCGGGCACTGAAGCTTTCTTT.

This clone occurred once. V and J are TRBV3-1 (or the pseudogene TRBV3-2) and TRBJ1-6; 10 bases match TRBD1. Looked up from germline, CDR1 is LGHDT and CDR2 is YNNKEL (reference sequence). The CDR3 spans 18 residues. V dropped 4 bases and J dropped 9; count of bases not matched to a gene: 15. CDR3 nucleotides: TGTGCCAGCAGCCCATGGTGGGGGACAGGGGACCGGATTTCACCCCTCCACTTT. It specifies CASSPWWGTGDRISPLHF.

V is TRBV20-1 and J is TRBJ1-1; tentative D call: TRBD1 (6 bases). The CDR3 has 11 residues. Germline CDR1 and CDR2: DFQATT and SNEGSKA (reference sequence). V lost 6 bases and J lost 7, with 12 bases in between. CDR3 in DNA: TGCAGTGCCCCCGGACAGATTGAAGCTTTCTTT. This gives the protein CSAPGQIEAFF.

The chain employs TRBV5-1 and TRBJ2-5; maybe TRBD1 (5 bases). The CDR3 covers 15 residues. The germline V and J ends were trimmed by 6 bases and 2 bases, with 17 bases remaining between them. Germline V gene data show CDR1 as SGHRS and CDR2 as YFSETQ. CDR3 sequence: CASKVGWGRQETQYF. In DNA, the CDR3 is TGCGCCAGCAAAGTGGGGTGGGGCAGACAAGAGACCCAGTACTTC. Filled out from reference TRBV5-1 and TRBJ2-5, the complete variable domain reads KAGVTQTPRYLIKTRGQQVTLSCSPISGHRSVSWYQQTPGQGLQFLFEYFSETQRNKGNFPGRFSGRQFSNSRSEMNVSTLELGDSALYLCASKVGWGRQETQYFGPGTRLLVL.

This chain links TRBV7-9 with TRBJ2-1; D remains ambiguous. V was clipped by 5 bases and J by 6 bases, with 8 bases between them. Germline CDR1 and CDR2: SEHNR and FQNEAQ (reference sequence). The CDR3 contains 12 residues. The CDR3 protein is CASSLSFNEQFF. Written as DNA, the CDR3 is TGTGCCAGCAGCCTGAGCTTCAATGAGCAGTTCTTC.

This chain joins TRBV5-1 and TRBJ2-7; 8 bases fit TRBD1. Looked up from germline, CDR1 is SGHRS and CDR2 is YFSETQ. With 3 bases clipped from V and 4 bases from J, the junction kept 24 bases outside the gene matches. CDR3 length: 20 residues. In nucleotides, the CDR3 is TGCGCCAGCAGCTGGAGGACCGGGACAGGCACCTTGGGATCATCTTACGAGCAGTACTTC. Residues: CASSWRTGTGTLGSSYEQYF.

In this sample, this clone turned up a few times. The chain links TRBV5-6 to TRBJ2-3; perhaps TRBD1 as D (6 bases). CDR1 and CDR2 from the germline V gene are SGHDT and YYEEEE. V was cut by 3 bases and J by 5 bases, with 19 bases left in between. The CDR3 loop spans 16 amino acids. This CDR3 is CASSSPRTAAGDTQYF. CDR3 nucleotides: TGTGCCAGCAGCTCACCTAGGACAGCGGCGGGAGATACGCAGTATTTT.

The chain combines TRBV19 with TRBJ1-6; 9 positions match TRBD1. CDR1 and CDR2 from the germline V gene are LNHDA and SQIVND (reference sequence). This CDR3 region has 15 residues. Trimming cost V 4 bases and J 9 bases; bases outside gene matches: 7. CDR3: CASSSHRGLSSPLHF. CDR3 bases: TGTGCCAGTAGTAGTCACAGGGGGCTAAGTTCACCCCTCCACTTT.

J is TRBJ1-5 and V is TRBV6-5; D perhaps matches TRBD1 (5 bases). Trimming removed 6 bases from V and 3 bases from J, with 12 bases in between. CDR1 MNHEY and CDR2 SVGAGI come from the germline V gene. The CDR3 spans 14 residues. The CDR3: CASSEGPINQPQHF. For the CDR3, the DNA is TGTGCCAGCAGCGAGGGACCCATCAATCAGCCCCAGCATTTT.

This clone was recorded once. The genes are TRBV9 and TRBJ1-2; a possible D gene is TRBD1 (5 bases). The germline V and J ends were trimmed by 0 bases and 3 bases, with 12 bases remaining between them. Germline lookup yields CDR1 SGDLS and CDR2 YYNGEE. The CDR3 length is 15 residues. The CDR3 DNA reads TGTGCCAGCAGCGTAGGGGCAGGGAGGGACTATGGCTACACCTTC. Its translation is CASSVGAGRDYGYTF. The whole variable domain, remainder taken from reference TRBV9 and TRBJ1-2, is DSGVTQTPKHLITATGQRVTLRCSPRSGDLSVYWYQQSLDQGLQFLIQYYNGEERAKGNILERFSAQQFPDLHSELNLSSLELGDSALYFCASSVGAGRDYGYTFGSGTRLTVV.

This chain links TRBV27 with TRBJ2-5, with unresolved D. The CDR3 has 13 amino acids. Germline assignment: CDR1 MNHEY and CDR2 SMNVEV (reference sequence). V lost 3 bases and J 1 base, leaving 6 bases between the germline ends. CDR3 residues: CASSFQSQETQYF. The CDR3 DNA follows: TGTGCCAGCAGTTTCCAGTCCCAAGAGACCCAGTACTTC.

The CDR3 DNA sequence: TGTGCCAGCAGGGCACCGGGACAGGGGTTTAAGGCCGGGGAGCTGTTTTTT. Translating gives CASRAPGQGFKAGELFF. The chain uses TRBV7-7 and TRBJ2-2; TRBD1 aligns across 10 bases. The CDR3 runs 17 residues. CDR1 and CDR2 (germline): SSHAT, FNYEAQ (reference sequence). Trimming at V came to 6 bases and at J to 6 bases, leaving 13 bases not matched to a gene.

The V and J genes are TRBV18 and TRBJ1-2; the D is unclear. CDR3 length: 16 amino acids. V shed 4 bases and J shed 1 base, with 16 bases lying between them. Germline V lookup: CDR1 KGHSH, CDR2 LQKENI. CDR3 sequence reads: CASSQLISNHNYGYTF. CDR3 nucleotide sequence: TGTGCCAGCTCACAACTGATCTCCAATCATAACTATGGCTACACCTTC. Supplemented by reference TRBV18 and TRBJ1-2, the full variable domain reads NAGVMQNPRHLVRRRGQEARLRCSPMKGHSHVYWYRQLPEEGLKFMVYLQKENIIDESGMPKERFSAEFPKEGPSILRIQQVVRGDSAAYFCASSQLISNHNYGYTFGSGTRLTVV.

To note about this clone: Different DNA sequences within this sample yield the same CDR3. The rearrangement links TRBV7-2 to TRBJ1-2; no firm D call. Germline values: CDR1 SGHTA, CDR2 FQGNSA. This CDR3 contains 11 residues. V lost 2 bases and J 4 bases, leaving 2 bases between the germline ends. The CDR3 reads CASSLTYGYTF. Written as DNA, the CDR3 is TGTGCCAGCAGCTTAACCTATGGCTACACCTTC.

The CDR3 DNA is TGTGCCATCAGTAGCCAGACTCCCGGTGAGGGCACAGATACGCAGTATTTT. As protein: CAISSQTPGEGTDTQYF. This chain connects TRBV10-3 to TRBJ2-3; no definite D call. Germline loops: CDR1 ENHRY, CDR2 SYGVKD. Trimming took 5 bases from V and 1 from J, leaving 19 bases between them. The CDR3 sequence is 17 residues long.

This sequence joins TRBV10-3 and TRBJ2-1; 9 positions match TRBD1. In germline, CDR1 is ENHRY, CDR2 SYGVKD. This CDR3 comprises 16 residues. Germline trimming cut 2 bases from V and 8 bases from J; bases unmatched to any gene: 10. The CDR3, as DNA: TGTGCCATCAGTGAGACCTCAGGGACAGGGAGGGATGAGCAGTTCTTC. Residues: CAISETSGTGRDEQFF.